What follows are 29 T cell receptor beta chains derived from one specimen sequenced in a study of T-cell memory formation after mild COVID-19. Each CDR3 protein gets one entry after TCRdb re-called the 5' RACE reads with MiXCR. The data show about 440,000 distinct CDR3 sequences, around 19% seen once. Sequenced material: PBMCs or a T cell subset sorted from them (not recorded which). The receptors come from an adult woman who had mild COVID-19 (a few samples of this study predate the infection). Cell type and time point are not known.

This clonotype was recorded a few times. V and J are TRBV18 and TRBJ1-1, with TRBD1 identical over 8 bases. The CDR3 length is 16 residues. CDR1 and CDR2 from the germline V gene are KGHSH and LQKENI. With V trimmed by 6 bases and J by 2 bases, 11 bases remained unmatched. CDR3 sequence (DNA): TGTGCCAGCTCGCGGGACAGGTCAAGTGGCAACACTGAAGCTTTCTTT. Translated, it gives CASSRDRSSGNTEAFF.

This clonotype came up a few times. The genes are TRBV20-1 and TRBJ1-1; 9 positions match TRBD1. Germline V gene sequence: CDR1 DFQATT, CDR2 SNEGSKA (reference sequence). The CDR3 is 15 amino acids. V trimming: 1 base; J trimming: 6 bases; junction bases outside the gene matches: 9. DNA of the CDR3: TGCAGTGCTAGAGGTCCGGGACAGGGTCTCCCTGAAGCTTTCTTT. Protein: CSARGPGQGLPEAFF.

This clonotype has just a few counts. The rearrangement joins TRBV19 to TRBJ2-3, with 9 nucleotides matching TRBD1. CDR3 size: 16 residues. Germline-derived CDR1 and CDR2 are LNHDA and SQIVND (reference sequence). Trimming removed 4 bases from V and 3 bases from J; junction bases left unmatched: 8. The CDR3, as DNA: TGTGCCAGTAGTACCGCGACGACAGGGGGGACAGATACGCAGTATTTT. This encodes CASSTATTGGTDTQYF.

This clonotype was picked up a small number of times. The chain carries TRBV15 and TRBJ1-1; maybe TRBD1 (5 bases). CDR1 and CDR2 (germline): LNHNV, YYDKDF (reference sequence). The V end was cut by 0 bases, the J end by 5 bases, with 16 bases between. This CDR3 region has 16 residues. The DNA for the CDR3 is TGTGCCACCAGCAGAGAAGGGGCCGGGGGAGGTACTGAAGCTTTCTTT. It codes for CATSREGAGGGTEAFF.

The CDR3 nucleotides are TGTGCCACCAGCAGTACAGGGGATCGATCACCCCTCCACTTT. Translation: CATSSTGDRSPLHF. The chain links TRBV15 to TRBJ1-6, with 7 nucleotides matching TRBD1. The CDR3 has 14 residues. V trimming: 3 bases; J trimming: 10 bases; junction bases outside the gene matches: 6. Per the germline V gene, CDR1 is LNHNV and CDR2 is YYDKDF (reference sequence).

This clonotype showed up many times. The chain combines TRBV6-5 with TRBJ2-7; 9 nucleotides align to TRBD2. CDR1 is MNHEY and CDR2 is SVGAGI in the germline V gene. The length of the CDR3 is 17 residues. V shed 0 bases, J shed 2 bases, and the junction held 8 bases outside the gene matches. Here the CDR3 reads CASSYSPLAGLPYEQYF. The CDR3 region has the DNA TGTGCCAGCAGTTACTCCCCACTAGCGGGCCTACCCTACGAGCAGTACTTC.

The J gene is TRBJ1-3, the V gene TRBV28; D unresolved. This CDR3 is 15 amino acids long. From germline, CDR1 is MDHEN and CDR2 SYDVKM. The ends were cut back, 6 bases at V and 0 bases at J, with 12 bases in the middle. CDR3: CASSERGPSGNTIYF. CDR3 sequence (DNA): TGTGCCAGCAGCGAAAGAGGCCCCTCTGGAAACACCATATATTTT.

The DNA for the CDR3 is TGCGCCAGCAGCCCGGGACTAGCTTTGTCCACCGGGGAGCTGTTTTTT. It codes for CASSPGLALSTGELFF. This chain links TRBV5-1 with TRBJ2-2, with 9 bases aligning to TRBD2. From germline, CDR1 is SGHRS and CDR2 YFSETQ. V lost 4 bases and J lost 4; bases outside the gene matches: 8. The length of the CDR3 is 16 residues.

Only a few counts were recorded for this clonotype. The gene calls are TRBV20-1 and TRBJ2-1; 7 bases are a match to TRBD2. Trimming cost V 4 bases and J 0 bases; bases outside gene matches: 9. CDR1 is DFQATT, CDR2 SNEGSKA, per germline (reference sequence). The CDR3 has 16 residues. The CDR3 loop is CSANPGEGSSYNEQFF. The CDR3 region has the DNA TGCAGTGCTAACCCCGGGGAGGGGAGCTCCTACAATGAGCAGTTCTTC.

This clonotype was detected a few times. The chain couples TRBV7-2 to TRBJ2-3; D perhaps matches TRBD2 (5 bases). This CDR3 comprises 14 residues. Germline CDR1 and CDR2: SGHTA and FQGNSA. Deletions cut 7 bases from V and 0 bases from J, with 11 bases between. The chain's CDR3 is CASNPGISTDTQYF. In nucleotides, the CDR3 is TGTGCCAGCAATCCCGGGATCAGCACAGATACGCAGTATTTT.

The chain is built from TRBV5-6 and TRBJ1-6; 10 bases align to TRBD1. The CDR3 has 17 amino acids. V lost 2 bases, J lost 8 bases, and 10 bases stayed unmatched. Germline-derived CDR1 and CDR2 are SGHDT and YYEEEE. CDR3 residues: CASSFNQGQGWYSPLHF. The CDR3 DNA is TGTGCCAGCAGCTTCAACCAGGGACAGGGGTGGTATTCACCCCTCCACTTT.

In this sample, this clonotype turned up a few times. The chain couples TRBV24-1 to TRBJ2-1; 7 bases align to TRBD2. From germline, CDR1 is KGHDR and CDR2 SFDVKD. Trimming at V came to 8 bases and at J to 7 bases, leaving 4 bases not matched to a gene. This CDR3 region has 12 residues. CDR3 coding DNA: TGTGCCACCAAGGGAGGGGCAAATGAGCAGTTCTTC. It is translated as CATKGGANEQFF.

This clonotype was counted only a few times. One base away lies a much larger clone, so this may be a sequencing read error. V usage is TRBV6-1 and J usage is TRBJ1-2, with D possibly TRBD1 on 5 matching bases. Trimming cost V 4 bases and J 2 bases, with 8 bases left between them. This CDR3 spans 13 amino acids. CDR1 is MNHNS, CDR2 SASEGT, per germline. CDR3 amino acids: CASSAGRNYGYTF. The DNA of the CDR3 is TGTGCCAGCAGTGCGGGACGGAACTATGGCTACACCTTC.

The V and J genes are TRBV4-1 and TRBJ2-5; 8 nucleotides match TRBD2. Germline CDR1 MGHRA, CDR2 YSYEKL. Trimming cost V 1 base and J 5 bases; bases outside gene matches: 9. The CDR3 has 16 amino acids. The CDR3: CASSQGWDSGTETQYF. The CDR3 DNA reads TGCGCCAGCAGCCAAGGGTGGGATAGCGGGACGGAGACCCAGTACTTC.

This clonotype appeared a few times. The genes are TRBV12-3 or TRBV12-4 and TRBJ2-1; TRBD1 is a possible D gene (6 bases). This CDR3 spans 18 amino acids. V dropped 4 bases and J dropped 0 bases, with 19 bases sitting between them. The CDR3 reads CASSSIYGSQGSYNEQFF. In nucleotides, the CDR3 is TGTGCCAGCAGTTCAATTTACGGGTCACAGGGCTCCTACAATGAGCAGTTCTTC.

The rearrangement joins TRBV9 to TRBJ2-5, with TRBD1 matching over 8 bases. From germline, CDR1 is SGDLS and CDR2 YYNGEE. V was pared by 3 bases and J by 5 bases, with 6 bases of the junction left unmatched. The CDR3 length is 14 residues. Here the CDR3 DNA reads TGTGCCAGCAGCGCCCGGACAGGGAGTGAGACCCAGTACTTC. This encodes CASSARTGSETQYF.

This clonotype showed up just a few times. The gene calls are TRBV13 and TRBJ2-3; TRBD1 matches 9 bases. The ends lost 0 bases at V and 3 bases at J; junction bases unmatched: 4. CDR3 length: 16 residues. Germline values: CDR1 PRHDT, CDR2 FYEKMQ (reference sequence). The CDR3 region has the DNA TGTGCCAGCAGCTTAGGTGGGACAGGGAGGACAGATACGCAGTATTTT. Residues: CASSLGGTGRTDTQYF.

The chain combines TRBV27 with TRBJ2-7; 7 bases align to TRBD1. The germline V gene encodes CDR1 MNHEY and CDR2 SMNVEV (reference sequence). This CDR3 contains 16 residues. J gave up 5 bases and V 1 base, and 11 bases lay outside the gene matches. CDR3 in DNA: TGTGCCAGCAGTTTATTCCTACCAGGGGGTGTCGACGAGCAGTACTTC. It translates to CASSLFLPGGVDEQYF.

This clonotype was detected only a few times. The chain uses TRBV16 and TRBJ2-7, with 7 bases matching TRBD1. J gave up 9 bases and V 2 bases, and 13 bases lay outside the gene matches. The CDR3 loop spans 15 amino acids. Per the germline V gene, CDR1 is KGHSY and CDR2 is FQNENV. The CDR3: CASSQPDRVARGQYF. The CDR3 nucleotides are TGTGCCAGCAGCCAACCTGACAGGGTCGCTCGGGGGCAGTACTTC. Combining the CDR3 with reference TRBV16 and TRBJ2-7 gives the whole variable domain GEEVAQTPKHLVRGEGQKAKLYCAPIKGHSYVFWYQQVLKNEFKFLISFQNENVFDETGMPKERFSAKCLPNSPCSLEIQATKLEDSAVYFCASSQPDRVARGQYFGPGTRLTVT.

This clonotype has more than one count but fewer than ten. The rearrangement joins TRBV7-9 to TRBJ2-3, with D perhaps matching TRBD2 (6 bases). Looked up from germline, CDR1 is SEHNR and CDR2 is FQNEAQ (reference sequence). Trimming cost V 8 bases and J 3 bases, with 12 bases left between them. The CDR3 consists of 13 residues. CDR3 DNA sequence: TGTGCCAGCGGAGGGTGGGGGACAGATACGCAGTATTTT. This sequence encodes CASGGWGTDTQYF.

V gene TRBV4-2 combines with J gene TRBJ2-3, with 7 bases matching TRBD2. The CDR3 extends over 17 amino acids. V shed 4 bases, J shed 0 bases, and the junction held 10 bases outside the gene matches. In germline, CDR1 is LGHNA, CDR2 YNFKEQ. The CDR3 loop is CASSPPQRRGSTDTQYF. CDR3 coding DNA: TGTGCCAGCAGCCCCCCCCAAAGGCGGGGGAGCACAGATACGCAGTATTTT.

This clonotype showed up just a few times. V gene TRBV5-5 combines with J gene TRBJ2-1, with 10 bases that match TRBD2. The ends lost 3 bases at V and 2 bases at J; junction bases unmatched: 2. In germline, CDR1 is SGHKS, CDR2 YYEKEE (reference sequence). The length of the CDR3 is 15 residues. CDR3 protein: CASSWTSGAYNEQFF. CDR3 DNA sequence: TGTGCCAGCAGCTGGACTAGCGGAGCCTACAATGAGCAGTTCTTC.

The table lists this clonotype with a few counts. It may be a read error: a sequence one base away is much more abundant. The V and J genes are TRBV7-9 and TRBJ1-1; the D gene is possibly TRBD1 (6 bases). The germline V gene encodes CDR1 SEHNR and CDR2 FQNEAQ (reference sequence). Trimming took off 6 bases at V and 1 base at J, with 9 bases between the two ends. The length of the CDR3 is 13 residues. The CDR3 DNA is TGTGCCAGCAGGTCGGGACAGAACACTGAAGCTTTCTTT. This encodes CASRSGQNTEAFF. Supplemented by reference TRBV7-9 and TRBJ1-1, the full variable domain reads DTGVSQNPRHKITKRGQNVTFRCDPISEHNRLYWYRQTLGQGPEFLTYFQNEAQLEKSRLLSDRFSAERPKGSFSTLEIQRTEQGDSAMYLCASRSGQNTEAFFGQGTRLTVV.

V gene TRBV7-9 combines with J gene TRBJ2-1; no definite D call. This CDR3 has 12 residues. Germline loops: CDR1 SEHNR, CDR2 FQNEAQ (reference sequence). The V end was cut by 3 bases, the J end by 8 bases, with 8 bases between. CDR3 DNA sequence: TGTGCCAGCAGCTTTATTGGTGATGAGCAGTTCTTC. Its translation is CASSFIGDEQFF.

The rearrangement joins TRBV19 to TRBJ2-7, with TRBD2 matching 7 bases. In germline, CDR1 is LNHDA, CDR2 SQIVND (reference sequence). The ends lost 4 bases at V and 7 bases at J; junction bases unmatched: 7. The CDR3 is 13 residues long. The CDR3 DNA reads TGTGCCAGTAGTACCTCTCCCGGGGGGGAGCAGTACTTC. Encoded protein: CASSTSPGGEQYF.

This sequence joins TRBV24-1 and TRBJ2-2; D call uncertain. The length of the CDR3 is 16 residues. The germline V and J ends were trimmed by 1 base and 4 bases, with 12 bases remaining between them. The V gene's germline CDR1 is KGHDR and CDR2 SFDVKD. CDR3 amino acids: CATSDFRARRTGELFF. CDR3 coding DNA: TGTGCCACCAGTGATTTTAGAGCTCGACGCACCGGGGAGCTGTTTTTT.

This clonotype has only a few counts. This chain joins TRBV5-5 and TRBJ2-3; possibly TRBD2 for D (6 bases). Germline lookup yields CDR1 SGHKS and CDR2 YYEKEE (reference sequence). V was cut by 4 bases and J by 2 bases, with 14 bases left in between. The CDR3 extends over 15 amino acids. The CDR3: CASSLSWGVTDTQYF. CDR3 nucleotides: TGTGCCAGCAGCCTAAGCTGGGGGGTCACAGATACGCAGTATTTT.

The J gene is TRBJ1-6, the V gene TRBV2; perhaps TRBD1 as D (5 bases). CDR1 is SNHLY, CDR2 FYNNEI, per germline. V lost 3 bases and J lost 10, with 10 bases in between. The CDR3 contains 13 residues. The CDR3 DNA reads as TGTGCCAGCAGTGACAGGGCCTACTCACCCCTCCACTTT. Translating it yields CASSDRAYSPLHF.

This chain connects TRBV4-3 to TRBJ1-1; no clear D. This CDR3 comprises 15 residues. Germline values: CDR1 LGHNA, CDR2 YSLEER. The V and J ends lost 0 bases and 3 bases respectively, with 11 bases between them. The CDR3 region is CASSQDAGRDTEAFF. The CDR3 DNA follows: TGCGCCAGCAGCCAAGATGCGGGCCGGGACACTGAAGCTTTCTTT.